The sequence of this T cell receptor (beta chain) was determined in a study of T cell responses to AZD1222 COVID-19 vaccine. Study as a whole: Pooled in the analysis were second doses at about 4 or about 12 weeks. Findings and limits, study-wide: The donors showed a predominance of white British ancestry and of females, with possible underestimation of clonal diversity. It was only 6 or 7 AZD1222 recipients who were seropositive at baseline. The study sampled repertoires only after the peak T cell response.

This table comes from immunoSEQ multiplex PCR, and its TCRdb copy is limited to in-frame clones, with some not included. This table has under 150,000 clones, 90% to 95% appearing once. In the case of this clone: Its target is not known.

Trimming cost V 4 bases and J 7 bases, with 15 bases left between them. The CDR3 covers 13 residues. Germline lookup yields CDR1 SGHRS and CDR2 YFSETQ. This clonotype originated in an adult in good health. V and J are TRBV5-1 and TRBJ2-7, with unresolved D. The sequenced sample was peripheral blood, obtained on day 0 of AZD1222 vaccination. The CDR3 sequence: CASSPTSLREQYF. The CDR3 nucleotides read TGCGCCAGCAGCCCAACTTCTCTACGAGAGCAGTACTTC. Drawing the rest from reference TRBV5-1 and TRBJ2-7, the complete variable domain is KAGVTQTPRYLIKTRGQQVTLSCSPISGHRSVSWYQQTPGQGLQFLFEYFSETQRNKGNFPGRFSGRQFSNSRSEMNVSTLELGDSALYLCASSPTSLREQYFGPGTRLTVT.